This TCR beta chain comes out of a study of CD8 T cells in ankylosing spondylitis (dated by TCRdb to 2017 to 2019). For the wider study: To find TCR variants linked to disease, the study profiled T cell receptor beta repertoires in ankylosing spondylitis patients and healthy donors. The full study cohort comprised about 23 ankylosing spondylitis patients and some 110 healthy donors. Peripheral blood samples were taken, and synovial fluid was additionally collected from ankylosing spondylitis patients. Summary of the overall study and its limitations: Blood from ankylosing spondylitis patients appeared to be characterized by a TCR beta motif made up of under ten highly homologous amino acid variants. In peripheral blood, the disease-linked clones were found at relatively low frequencies and had a CD8+ phenotype. Some motif variants had previously been reported in the synovial fluid and blood of reactive arthritis patients, which suggests shared mechanisms of disease initiation. The disease-linked clones were reported to be significantly enriched in matched synovial fluid samples from ankylosing spondylitis patients.

Spanning cysteine to phenylalanine, the CDR3 consists of 13 amino acids. The kept DNA is CDR3 alone, 39 bases in frame from the first base. As encoded in the germline V gene (reference sequence), CDR1 is PRHDT while CDR2 is FYEKMQ. V lost 0 bases and J lost 6 bases; the stretch between them is 9 bases long. TCRdb names Illumina HiSeq 2500 as the instrument used. Quantitative 5'-RACE with molecular barcodes was used to prepare TCR beta libraries. In the source study's methods: A new computational method based on a probabilistic model of VDJ rearrangement was used to identify disease-linked TCR variants. TCRdb cleaned the public reads at Q25 with fastp, built clones with MiXCR and kept in-frame beta chains. Entries are consolidated by CDR3 protein sequence, retaining the most common genes and DNA. These V and J calls derive from TCRdb rather than the authors' analysis. Recorded for this sample are a few hundred thousand distinct CDR3 sequences; more than 9% of them occurred a single time. The ten most abundant clones make up roughly 9% of the sample.

This clonotype was seen only a few times. There is no known antigen for this receptor. Base qualities were left out, and no much larger clone turns up one base away. This clonotype was sampled from a female donor with ankylosing spondylitis or in good health (not recorded which). The V and J genes are TRBV13 and TRBJ2-7, with the identity of the D gene unclear. The specimen was blood, either unsorted or a sorted T cell fraction (not recorded which). CDR3 region: CASSLGAATEQYF. The nucleotide sequence reads TGTGCCAGCAGCTTAGGGGCAGCCACCGAGCAGTACTTC.